This T cell receptor beta chain was sequenced for a study of blood T cell repertoires in COVID-19. Method: immunoSEQ multiplex PCR; TCRdb's copy keeps in-frame clones and lacks some. The sample records some 200,000 clones, roughly nine tenths being singletons. Germline V CDR1 and CDR2: LGHNA, YNFKEQ. V dropped 1 base and J dropped 2; count of bases not matched to a gene: 2. The CDR3 runs to 15 residues. Comment on this clone: This sample includes further DNA sequences coding for the same CDR3.

The origin of this receptor is a woman in her 70s with acute or convalescent COVID-19. This chain connects TRBV4-2 to TRBJ1-3, with 7 bases fitting TRBD1. Sequencing input: peripheral blood. CDR3 region: CASSQVTGAGNTIYF. The CDR3 nucleotides read TGTGCCAGCAGCCAAGTTACAGGGGCTGGAAACACCATATATTTT.